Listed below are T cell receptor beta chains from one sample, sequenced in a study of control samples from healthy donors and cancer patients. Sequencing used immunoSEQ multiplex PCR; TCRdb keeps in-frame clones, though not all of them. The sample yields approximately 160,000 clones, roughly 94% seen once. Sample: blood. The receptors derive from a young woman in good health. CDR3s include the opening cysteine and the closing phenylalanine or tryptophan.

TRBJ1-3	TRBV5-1	CASSSGSSGNTIYF
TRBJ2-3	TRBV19	CASSPPGATDTQYF
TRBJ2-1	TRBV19	CASGPGRILEQFF
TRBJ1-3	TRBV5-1	CASSSGTGGNTIYF
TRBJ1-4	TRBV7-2	CASSLNRFNEKLFF
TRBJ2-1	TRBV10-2	CASSPLAGEFNEQFF
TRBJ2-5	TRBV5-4	CASSREGFLGETQYF
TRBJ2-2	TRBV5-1	CASSLGRDFGGELFF
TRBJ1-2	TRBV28	CATGFDHTF
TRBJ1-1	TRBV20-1	CSASLAGVGTEAFF
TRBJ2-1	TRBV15	CATSRGLPREQFF
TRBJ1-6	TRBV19	CASSIPGQGPSPLHF
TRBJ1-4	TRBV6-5	CASSSQEGWEKLFF
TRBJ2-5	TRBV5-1	CASSLSEETQYF
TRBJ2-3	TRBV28	CASSSQGSVWTDTQYF
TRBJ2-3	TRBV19	CASSDHPQGDTQYF
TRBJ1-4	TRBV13	CASRSTQGQFNEKLFF
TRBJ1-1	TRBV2	CASLQGRTEAFF
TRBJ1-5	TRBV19	CATPWDNSNQPQHF
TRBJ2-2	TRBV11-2	CASSLALTLSNTGELFF
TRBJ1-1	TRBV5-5	CASSHPTRSPEGTEAFF
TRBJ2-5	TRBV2	CASSADRIQETQYF
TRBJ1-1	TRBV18	CASSPLAPGDTEAFF
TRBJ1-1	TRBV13	CASSRPQEVRTEAFF
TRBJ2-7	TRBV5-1	CASSLGTGAYEQYF
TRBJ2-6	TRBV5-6	CASSLAGRQWVSGANVLTF
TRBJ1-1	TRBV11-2	CASSSRIHTGETEAFF
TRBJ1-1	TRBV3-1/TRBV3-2	CASSTTTGGLKAFF
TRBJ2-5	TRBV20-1	CSGGVQETQYF
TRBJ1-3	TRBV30	CAWPLQGNTIYF
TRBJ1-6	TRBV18	CASSPPLGQGAHSPLHF
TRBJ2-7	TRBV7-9	CASSLGVYEQYF